A selection of T cell receptor beta chains follows, all from one sample in a study. MiXCR, applied by TCRdb to the 5' RACE reads, yields one record per CDR3 protein. Among approximately 31,000 distinct CDR3 sequences listed, about 28% were seen once. The sequenced material came from naive CD4+ T cells sorted from a lymph node. The source is a female donor with breast cancer. Each CDR3 is given with its conserved first and last residue. D genes are given only for firm matches. Rows may omit the clone size; those that give it use once, few, many or a size class.

clone size: medium-sized
D gene: .
J gene: TRBJ2-5
V gene: TRBV7-2
CDR3 DNA: TGTGCCAGCAGCCCCCGGGCAGGCCCCCAAGAGACCCAGTACTTC
CDR3 protein: CASSPRAGPQETQYF

clone size: many
D gene: .
J gene: TRBJ2-5
V gene: TRBV9
CDR3 DNA: TGTGCCAGCAGCGTAGGGATCAGGGGTCAAGAGACCCAGTACTTC
CDR3 protein: CASSVGIRGQETQYF

clone size: few
D gene: TRBD2
J gene: TRBJ2-5
V gene: TRBV7-2
CDR3 DNA: TGTGCCAGCAGCCCGACTAGCGGAAGGGAGACCCAGTACTTC
CDR3 protein: CASSPTSGRETQYF

clone size: few
D gene: .
J gene: TRBJ1-2
V gene: TRBV20-1
CDR3 DNA: TGCAGTGCTAGTACGGGGGCGAGGGGCTACACCTTC
CDR3 protein: CSASTGARGYTF

clone size: few
D gene: TRBD2
J gene: TRBJ2-7
V gene: TRBV6-5
CDR3 DNA: TGTGCCAGCAGACGCGGGACTAGCGGGATATACGAGCAGTACTTC
CDR3 protein: CASRRGTSGIYEQYF

clone size: .
D gene: TRBD1
J gene: TRBJ1-1
V gene: TRBV11-2
CDR3 DNA: TGTGCCAGCAGCTTAGGGAGGGGGCAGGTCACTGAAGCTTTCTTT
CDR3 protein: CASSLGRGQVTEAFF

clone size: .
D gene: TRBD1
J gene: TRBJ2-7
V gene: TRBV6-5
CDR3 DNA: TGTGCCAGCAGTGGCCGGGACAGGTCCTACGAGCAGTACTTC
CDR3 protein: CASSGRDRSYEQYF

clone size: .
D gene: TRBD2
J gene: TRBJ2-5
V gene: TRBV5-1
CDR3 DNA: TGCGCCAGCAGCTTCAGGGGTAGCGGGAGTGCCTTAGAGACCCAGTACTTC
CDR3 protein: CASSFRGSGSALETQYF

clone size: many
D gene: .
J gene: TRBJ1-2
V gene: TRBV4-1
CDR3 DNA: TGCGCCAGCAGCCAGGCGCCCGGCATGCCGAACTATGGCTACACCTTC
CDR3 protein: CASSQAPGMPNYGYTF

clone size: medium-sized
D gene: .
J gene: TRBJ2-5
V gene: TRBV6-2/TRBV6-3
CDR3 DNA: TGTGCCAGCAGCCTTCTGACCCGGACGGAGACCCAGTACTTC
CDR3 protein: CASSLLTRTETQYF

clone size: .
D gene: .
J gene: TRBJ2-7
V gene: TRBV5-4
CDR3 DNA: TGTGCCAGCAGCTTGGTTCGAGGGGGGGCTCGCGAGCAGTACTTC
CDR3 protein: CASSLVRGGAREQYF

clone size: few
D gene: .
J gene: TRBJ2-5
V gene: TRBV7-2
CDR3 DNA: TGTGCCAGCAGCTCAATCCCACTTGTGGTGTCAGGGAAAGAGACCCAGTACTTC
CDR3 protein: CASSSIPLVVSGKETQYF

clone size: medium-sized
D gene: .
J gene: TRBJ2-7
V gene: TRBV21-1
CDR3 DNA: TGTGCCAGCCCAAGGGGGGGACACCACTCCTACGAGCAGTACTTC
CDR3 protein: CASPRGGHHSYEQYF

clone size: .
D gene: .
J gene: TRBJ1-2
V gene: TRBV20-1
CDR3 DNA: TGCAGTGCTAGAGATCTGGACGATGTTCGTGGCTACACCTTC
CDR3 protein: CSARDLDDVRGYTF

clone size: .
D gene: .
J gene: TRBJ2-4
V gene: TRBV6-5
CDR3 DNA: TGTGCCAGCACCTCGGGCCGAGGGGCGGACATTCAGTACTTC
CDR3 protein: CASTSGRGADIQYF

clone size: .
D gene: TRBD1
J gene: TRBJ2-2
V gene: TRBV25-1
CDR3 DNA: TGTGCCAGCAGTGAATGGACAGGGGGGAACACCGGGGAGCTGTTTTTT
CDR3 protein: CASSEWTGGNTGELFF

clone size: .
D gene: TRBD1
J gene: TRBJ2-1
V gene: TRBV28
CDR3 DNA: TGTGCCAGCAGTTCCCCTACAGGGGGCGATGAGCAGTTCTTC
CDR3 protein: CASSSPTGGDEQFF

clone size: .
D gene: .
J gene: TRBJ1-4
V gene: TRBV25-1
CDR3 DNA: TGTGCCAGCAGTGAACGGATCCACGGTGAAAAACTGTTTTTT
CDR3 protein: CASSERIHGEKLFF

clone size: .
D gene: .
J gene: TRBJ1-5
V gene: TRBV7-2
CDR3 DNA: TGTGCCAGCAGCCCGAAGGTGAGGGGAAGCAATCAGCCCCAGCATTTT
CDR3 protein: CASSPKVRGSNQPQHF

clone size: .
D gene: TRBD1
J gene: TRBJ2-7
V gene: TRBV24-1
CDR3 DNA: TGTGCCACCAGTGATTGGACAGGGGGCTACGAGCAGTACTTC
CDR3 protein: CATSDWTGGYEQYF

clone size: few
D gene: TRBD1
J gene: TRBJ2-5
V gene: TRBV27
CDR3 DNA: TGTGCCAGCAGTTCGCGGGACAGGCAAGAGACCCAGTACTTC
CDR3 protein: CASSSRDRQETQYF

clone size: few
D gene: .
J gene: TRBJ1-6
V gene: TRBV12-3/TRBV12-4
CDR3 DNA: TGTGCCAGCAGGTCAGGGGTTGACAATTCACCCCTCCACTTT
CDR3 protein: CASRSGVDNSPLHF

clone size: .
D gene: TRBD1
J gene: TRBJ1-1
V gene: TRBV7-2
CDR3 DNA: TGTGCCAGCAGCTCCGGGACAGGGGTCCGAAGTTTCTTT
CDR3 protein: CASSSGTGVRSFF

clone size: few
D gene: .
J gene: TRBJ2-7
V gene: TRBV28
CDR3 DNA: TGTGCCAGCAGCCTAGAGTGGGAGCAGTACTTC
CDR3 protein: CASSLEWEQYF

clone size: once
D gene: .
J gene: TRBJ1-1
V gene: TRBV3-1
CDR3 DNA: TGTGCCAGCAGCTCCGAGGAGGAATTTGAAGCTTTCTTT
CDR3 protein: CASSSEEEFEAFF

clone size: .
D gene: .
J gene: TRBJ1-1
V gene: TRBV2
CDR3 DNA: TGTGCCAGCAGTGAAGCCACAGGGAGGACTGAAGCTTTCTTT
CDR3 protein: CASSEATGRTEAFF

clone size: few
D gene: .
J gene: TRBJ2-2
V gene: TRBV5-1
CDR3 DNA: TGCGCCAGCAGCTTCAGGGTTACCGGGGAGCTGTTTTTT
CDR3 protein: CASSFRVTGELFF

clone size: .
D gene: TRBD2
J gene: TRBJ2-3
V gene: TRBV6-5
CDR3 DNA: TGTGCCAGCACCTCCTGGACTAGCGGGAGGGGATATACGCAGTATTTT
CDR3 protein: CASTSWTSGRGYTQYF

clone size: .
D gene: TRBD2
J gene: TRBJ2-3
V gene: TRBV5-5
CDR3 DNA: TGTGCCAGCAGCGCCGGACTAGATGGTAGCACAGATACGCAGTATTTT
CDR3 protein: CASSAGLDGSTDTQYF

clone size: few
D gene: TRBD1
J gene: TRBJ1-5
V gene: TRBV6-5
CDR3 DNA: TGTGCCAGCAGTCGTAACAGGGGTGGCAATCAGCCCCAGCATTTT
CDR3 protein: CASSRNRGGNQPQHF

clone size: .
D gene: TRBD1
J gene: TRBJ2-6
V gene: TRBV5-4
CDR3 DNA: TGTGCCAGCAGCTCCGGGACAGGGCTTTATCCTGGGGCCAACGTCCTGACTTTC
CDR3 protein: CASSSGTGLYPGANVLTF

clone size: .
D gene: .
J gene: TRBJ2-1
V gene: TRBV7-2
CDR3 DNA: TGTGCCAGCAGCTTTGCAGGGAGGTCGGTGAATGAGCAGTTCTTC
CDR3 protein: CASSFAGRSVNEQFF